This T cell receptor beta chain was profiled in a study of esophageal squamous cell carcinoma under preoperative chemotherapy. A single record per CDR3 protein comes from TCRdb applying MiXCR to the PCR reads. In the table there are 9,500 to 12,000 distinct CDR3 sequences, more than 60% of which are singletons. The ends were cut back, 4 bases at V and 13 bases at J, with 26 bases in the middle. This CDR3 contains 16 residues. In germline, CDR1 is MNHNS, CDR2 SASEGT. Time point given: after preoperative PTX-NDP chemotherapy. This material was obtained from a patient given preoperative chemotherapy. The TCR was taken from a human donor with esophageal squamous cell carcinoma. The donor label of this sample is uncertain. This chain links TRBV6-1 with TRBJ2-4; perhaps TRBD1 as D (5 bases). Here the CDR3 reads CASSVLGLCDKDTQYF. The CDR3 DNA reads as TGTGCCAGCAGTGTATTGGGGCTGTGCGACAAAGACACGCAGTACTTC.